This T cell receptor beta chain is drawn from a study of cytomegalovirus exposure and HLA in healthy donors. It was with 60 Vbeta and 13 Jbeta primers that the PCR ran. Profiled with immunoSEQ multiplex PCR; TCRdb holds only in-frame clones, not every one. The table shows 150,000 or so clones, with 60% to 85% occurring only once. Germline V gives CDR1 SGHRS, CDR2 YFSETQ. V lost 2 bases and J 1 base, leaving 9 bases between the germline ends. CDR3 length: 14 residues. Source material: PBMCs. The chain links TRBV5-1 to TRBJ1-1; D is possibly TRBD1 (5 bases). The source of this sequence is a woman in her thirties or forties in good health and CMV-seronegative. The CDR3 protein is CASSFGAGNTEAFF. For the CDR3, the DNA is TGCGCCAGCAGCTTTGGGGCTGGGAACACTGAAGCTTTCTTT. The complete variable domain, with remaining parts taken from reference TRBV5-1 and TRBJ1-1, reads KAGVTQTPRYLIKTRGQQVTLSCSPISGHRSVSWYQQTPGQGLQFLFEYFSETQRNKGNFPGRFSGRQFSNSRSEMNVSTLELGDSALYLCASSFGAGNTEAFFGQGTRLTVV.